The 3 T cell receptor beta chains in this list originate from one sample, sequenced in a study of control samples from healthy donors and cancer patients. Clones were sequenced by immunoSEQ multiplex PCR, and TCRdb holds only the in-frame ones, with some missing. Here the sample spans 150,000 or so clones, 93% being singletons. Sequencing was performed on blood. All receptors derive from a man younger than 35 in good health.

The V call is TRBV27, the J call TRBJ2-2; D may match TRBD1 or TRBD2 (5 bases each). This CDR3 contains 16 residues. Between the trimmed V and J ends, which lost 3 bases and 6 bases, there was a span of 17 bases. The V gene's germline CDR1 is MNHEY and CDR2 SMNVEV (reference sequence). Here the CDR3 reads CASSFSGALGPGELFF. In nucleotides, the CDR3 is TGTGCCAGCAGTTTTTCGGGTGCCCTGGGACCCGGGGAGCTGTTTTTT.

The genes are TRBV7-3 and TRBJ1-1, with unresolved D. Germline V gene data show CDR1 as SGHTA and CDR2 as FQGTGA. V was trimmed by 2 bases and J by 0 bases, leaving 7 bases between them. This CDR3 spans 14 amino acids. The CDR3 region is CASSLHGMNTEAFF. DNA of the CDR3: TGTGCCAGCAGCTTACACGGCATGAACACTGAAGCTTTCTTT.

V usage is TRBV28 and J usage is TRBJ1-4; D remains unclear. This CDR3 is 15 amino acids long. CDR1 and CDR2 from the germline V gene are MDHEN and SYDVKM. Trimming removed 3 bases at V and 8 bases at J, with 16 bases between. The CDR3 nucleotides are TGTGCCAGCAGTTTCTCCGGGATCAACGGAGAAAAACTGTTTTTT. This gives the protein CASSFSGINGEKLFF.